The rows below give T cell receptor beta chains drawn from one sample of a study of human T cells and chemical hapten exposure. TCRdb ran MiXCR on the RACE reads and lists one entry per CDR3 protein. Of nearly 350,000 distinct CDR3 sequences in the sample, 5.5% to 8% were seen once. The sample here was whole blood, taken in connection with sensitization to the hapten diphenylcyclopropenone (DPC). These receptors all come from a woman under 30 with alopecia areata. Some clones in this sample may be carry-over from other donors' samples. CDR3s include the opening cysteine and the closing phenylalanine or tryptophan. A D gene is named only where the DNA matches it firmly. Clone size is not always given. Where it is, it says once, few, many or a class for expanded clones.

d_call: -; v_call: TRBV12-3/TRBV12-4; j_call: TRBJ1-2; clone_size: few; cdr3_nt: TGTGCCAGCAGTTCGGGGGAATATGGCTACACCTTC; cdr3_aa: CASSSGEYGYTF
d_call: TRBD1; v_call: TRBV12-3/TRBV12-4; j_call: TRBJ2-7; clone_size: few; cdr3_nt: TGTGCCAGCAGTTGGACCGGGACAGGGGGATACGAGCAGTACTTC; cdr3_aa: CASSWTGTGGYEQYF
d_call: -; v_call: TRBV7-9; j_call: TRBJ2-7; clone_size: -; cdr3_nt: TGTGCCAGCACCGTGACAGGCTACGAGCAGTACTTC; cdr3_aa: CASTVTGYEQYF
d_call: -; v_call: TRBV6-6; j_call: TRBJ1-1; clone_size: -; cdr3_nt: TGTGCCAGCAGCTCAGTGCAGGGTCCCACTGTGAACACTGAAGCTTTCTTT; cdr3_aa: CASSSVQGPTVNTEAFF
d_call: -; v_call: TRBV6-4; j_call: TRBJ2-3; clone_size: few; cdr3_nt: TGTGCCAGCCGCGCCGGAGTCACAGATACGCAGTATTTT; cdr3_aa: CASRAGVTDTQYF
d_call: -; v_call: TRBV12-3/TRBV12-4; j_call: TRBJ1-1; clone_size: -; cdr3_nt: TGTGCCAGCAGAGGGGCGGGGATCACTGAAGCTTTCTTT; cdr3_aa: CASRGAGITEAFF
d_call: TRBD1; v_call: TRBV12-3/TRBV12-4; j_call: TRBJ2-5; clone_size: -; cdr3_nt: TGTGCCAGCAAGGGGGGACAGGGTCAAGAGACCCAGTACTTC; cdr3_aa: CASKGGQGQETQYF
d_call: -; v_call: TRBV6-5; j_call: TRBJ1-1; clone_size: few; cdr3_nt: TGTGCCAGCAGTTACGACGGTTCCACTGAAGCTTTCTTT; cdr3_aa: CASSYDGSTEAFF
d_call: -; v_call: TRBV19; j_call: TRBJ2-2; clone_size: -; cdr3_nt: TGTGCCAGTAGTCCCGATATGTTAGGCCGGTTAAACACCGGGGAGCTGTTTTTT; cdr3_aa: CASSPDMLGRLNTGELFF
d_call: -; v_call: TRBV20-1; j_call: TRBJ2-7; clone_size: few; cdr3_nt: TGCGGGGGAATTAGGAGCTCCTACGAGCAGTACTTC; cdr3_aa: CGGIRSSYEQYF
d_call: TRBD2; v_call: TRBV6-2/TRBV6-3; j_call: TRBJ2-1; clone_size: few; cdr3_nt: TGTGCCAGCAGTTACGACCTCATAGCGGGGGCCCCGGGCTCCTACAATGAGCAGTTCTTC; cdr3_aa: CASSYDLIAGAPGSYNEQFF
d_call: -; v_call: TRBV20-1; j_call: TRBJ1-2; clone_size: -; cdr3_nt: TGCAGTGCTAGGAGGCCTTCAGGAAATGGCTACACCTTC; cdr3_aa: CSARRPSGNGYTF
d_call: TRBD1; v_call: TRBV2; j_call: TRBJ1-1; clone_size: -; cdr3_nt: TGTGCCAGCAGGATGGACAGGACCACTGAAGCTTTCTTT; cdr3_aa: CASRMDRTTEAFF
d_call: TRBD2; v_call: TRBV5-1; j_call: TRBJ2-5; clone_size: many; cdr3_nt: TGCGCCAGCAGCTTTGGACTAGCGGGGAGTCGGGAGACCCAGTACTTC; cdr3_aa: CASSFGLAGSRETQYF
d_call: -; v_call: TRBV11-2; j_call: TRBJ2-3; clone_size: many; cdr3_nt: TGTGCCAGCAGCTTAAGTGTGGGGCGCACAGATACGCAGTATTTT; cdr3_aa: CASSLSVGRTDTQYF
d_call: -; v_call: TRBV3-1; j_call: TRBJ2-7; clone_size: many; cdr3_nt: TGTGCCAGCAGCCAACATCATCGCTACGAGCAGTACTTC; cdr3_aa: CASSQHHRYEQYF
d_call: -; v_call: TRBV7-3; j_call: TRBJ1-6; clone_size: -; cdr3_nt: TGTGCCAGCAGCCGGAACAAGAGCTCCTATAATTCACCCCTCCACTTT; cdr3_aa: CASSRNKSSYNSPLHF
d_call: -; v_call: TRBV5-1; j_call: TRBJ1-1; clone_size: many; cdr3_nt: TGCGCCAGCAGCTCCACCTCGGTCGGCACTGAAGCTTTCTTT; cdr3_aa: CASSSTSVGTEAFF
d_call: -; v_call: TRBV11-2; j_call: TRBJ2-4; clone_size: -; cdr3_nt: TGTGCCAGCAGCTGGGACCCAGGGATACCGAACATTCAGTACTTC; cdr3_aa: CASSWDPGIPNIQYF
d_call: TRBD1; v_call: TRBV7-9; j_call: TRBJ1-2; clone_size: few; cdr3_nt: TGTGCCAGCAGCCACGGACAGGAAAACTATGGCTACACCTTC; cdr3_aa: CASSHGQENYGYTF
d_call: -; v_call: TRBV7-2; j_call: TRBJ2-1; clone_size: many; cdr3_nt: TGTGCCAGCAGCTTAGAGGGGGAGTCCTACAATGAGCAGTTCTTC; cdr3_aa: CASSLEGESYNEQFF
d_call: TRBD2; v_call: TRBV4-3; j_call: TRBJ2-1; clone_size: -; cdr3_nt: TGCGCCAGCAGCCCGCAGCGGGGGCCTTACAATGAGCAGTTCTTC; cdr3_aa: CASSPQRGPYNEQFF